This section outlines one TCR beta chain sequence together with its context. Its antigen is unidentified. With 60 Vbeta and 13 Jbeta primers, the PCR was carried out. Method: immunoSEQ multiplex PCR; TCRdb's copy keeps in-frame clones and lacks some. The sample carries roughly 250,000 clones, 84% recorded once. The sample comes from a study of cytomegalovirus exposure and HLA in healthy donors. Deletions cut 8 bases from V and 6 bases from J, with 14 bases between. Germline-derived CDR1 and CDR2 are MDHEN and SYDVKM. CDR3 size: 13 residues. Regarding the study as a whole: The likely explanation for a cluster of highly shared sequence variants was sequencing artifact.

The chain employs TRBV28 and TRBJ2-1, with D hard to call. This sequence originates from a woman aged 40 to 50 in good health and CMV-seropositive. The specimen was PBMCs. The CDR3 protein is CASGMDRGNEQFF. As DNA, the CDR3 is TGTGCCAGCGGCATGGATCGCGGCAATGAGCAGTTCTTC.